This T cell receptor beta chain was captured in a study of T cell changes during pregnancy in multiple sclerosis. The data were produced by immunoSEQ multiplex PCR, yet TCRdb's version contains in-frame clones alone and is incomplete. The table records about 77,000 clones, around 91% of them present only once. The clonotype originates from a female donor with multiple sclerosis, enrolled in a pregnancy study. Sequencing used peripheral blood, obtained before pregnancy.

CDR3 amino acids: CASTVEERPQHF. The CDR3 bases are TGTGCCAGCACGGTAGAGGAAAGGCCCCAGCATTTT. V and J are TRBV7-2 and TRBJ1-5, with D hard to call. V lost 7 bases to trimming and J lost 9 bases, with 13 bases between them. Germline V gene sequence: CDR1 SGHTA, CDR2 FQGNSA. This CDR3 has 12 residues.